Listed below are T cell receptor beta chains from one sample, sequenced in a study of cytomegalovirus exposure and HLA in healthy donors. TCRdb keeps only in-frame clones here, not all; method: immunoSEQ multiplex PCR. The table includes 150,000 to 200,000 clones, more than 85% detected once. Input material: PBMCs. These receptors came from a woman under 30 in good health and CMV-seronegative. Each CDR3 is given with its conserved first and last residue. D genes are given only for firm matches. Size is stated for part of the rows, as once, few or many counts, or as a class when the clone is expanded.

d_gene,v_gene,abundance,j_gene,CDR3nt,CDR3aa
.,TRBV4-1,.,TRBJ1-5,TGCGCCAGCAGCCAAGACGGTGATAGCAATCAGCCCCAGCATTTT,CASSQDGDSNQPQHF
.,TRBV19,.,TRBJ1-5,TGTGCCAGTAGTTGGGAACAGGTGTCCAATCAGCCTCAGCATTTT,CASSWEQVSNQPQHF
.,TRBV30,.,TRBJ1-2,TGTGCCTGGAGTGGGGGCCCTCTGGAGAATGGCTACACCTTC,CAWSGGPLENGYTF
.,TRBV5-4,.,TRBJ2-3,TGTGCCAGCAGCCCTGAGGCTCCGGGGAACACAGATACGCAGTATTTT,CASSPEAPGNTDTQYF
.,TRBV19,.,TRBJ1-5,TGTGCCAGTAGTTCCTGGACGGGGGGAGGCAATCAGCCCCAGCATTTT,CASSSWTGGGNQPQHF
.,TRBV7-9,.,TRBJ2-1,TGTGCCAGCAGCTTAGCCGGGACTCCATACTCCTACAATGAGCAGTTCTTC,CASSLAGTPYSYNEQFF
.,TRBV28,.,TRBJ1-1,TGTGCCAGCAGTTCCCTATCGACAGGACCGAACACTGAAGCTTTCTTT,CASSSLSTGPNTEAFF
.,TRBV4-1,.,TRBJ1-5,TGCGCCAGCAGCCAAGTGCAGACGGAGAATCAGCCCCAGCATTTT,CASSQVQTENQPQHF
TRBD1,TRBV6-5,.,TRBJ1-2,TGTGCCAGCAGACCACCGACAGGGGGCGCGAATGGCTACACCTTC,CASRPPTGGANGYTF
.,TRBV11-1,.,TRBJ2-3,TGTGCCAGCAGCCTCGAGACAGTAAGCACAGATACGCAGTATTTT,CASSLETVSTDTQYF
TRBD1,TRBV7-3,.,TRBJ1-6,TGTGCCAGCAGCCCTGGACAGGGAGTGTCACCCCTCCACTTT,CASSPGQGVSPLHF
TRBD1,TRBV7-8,.,TRBJ1-1,TGTGCCAGCAGCCTTTCGGGACAGGGAGCAACTGAAGCTTCCTTT,CASSLSGQGATEASF
.,TRBV12-5,.,TRBJ2-2,TGTGCTAGTGGGTCCGGGGCGAACACCGGGGAGCTGTTTTTT,CASGSGANTGELFF
.,TRBV30,.,TRBJ2-3,TGTGCCTGGAGCCTCCCGGGGTCAGATACGCAGTATTTT,CAWSLPGSDTQYF
TRBD1,TRBV11-3,.,TRBJ1-1,TGTGCCAGCAGCTTACCAGGGGGCAATGAAGCTTTCTTT,CASSLPGGNEAFF
.,TRBV5-4,.,TRBJ2-5,TGTGCCAGCAGCTTGAATCCGGGGGAGACCCAGTACTTC,CASSLNPGETQYF
TRBD1,TRBV30,.,TRBJ1-4,TGTGCCTGGAGTCCGGGACAGACTAATGAAAAACTGTTTTTT,CAWSPGQTNEKLFF
.,TRBV18,.,TRBJ1-1,TGTGCCAGCTCACCGGAACGACAGAGTCTTAAAGCTTTCTTT,CASSPERQSLKAFF
.,TRBV28,.,TRBJ1-1,TGTGCCAGCAACGATCCAGGGTCCACTGAAGCTTTCTTT,CASNDPGSTEAFF
TRBD1,TRBV18,.,TRBJ2-7,TGTGCCAGCTCACCAGGGACAGGCCCCTACGAGCAGTACTTC,CASSPGTGPYEQYF
.,TRBV4-1,once,TRBJ1-3,TGCGCCAGCAGCCACCCGGGAACAAGCTCTGGAAACACCATATATTTT,CASSHPGTSSGNTIYF
.,TRBV4-1,.,TRBJ2-1,TGCGCCAGCAGCCAACTGACTGAGCCGGGGGATGAGCAGTTCTTC,CASSQLTEPGDEQFF
.,TRBV28,.,TRBJ2-3,TGTGCCAGCACCCTCCCCGGGACAAAGCAGGGCACAGATACGCAGTATTTT,CASTLPGTKQGTDTQYF
TRBD2,TRBV5-6,.,TRBJ2-2,TGTGCCAGCAGCTTGGCCTTGACTAGCGCGGGCGGGGAGCTGTTTTTT,CASSLALTSAGGELFF
.,TRBV29-1,.,TRBJ2-5,TGCAGCGTGTGGGCAGGGGAAACACAAGAGACCCAGTACTTC,CSVWAGETQETQYF
.,TRBV6-6,.,TRBJ1-2,TGTGCCAGCAGTTACTCTCGGGAAGGCTATGGCTACACCTTC,CASSYSREGYGYTF
.,TRBV5-6,.,TRBJ1-2,TGTGCCAGCAGCTTGGCCCCATGGGCAGTTGGCTACACCTTC,CASSLAPWAVGYTF
TRBD2,TRBV11-2,.,TRBJ2-7,TGTGCCAGCAGCTTAGATTGGGGGGGTCTCTCCTACGAGCAGTACTTC,CASSLDWGGLSYEQYF
.,TRBV5-1,.,TRBJ1-2,TGCGCCAGCAGCTTGGCCGGCGGTGACAGTGGCTACACCTTC,CASSLAGGDSGYTF
TRBD2,TRBV7-9,.,TRBJ2-1,TGTGCCAGCAGCCCGCAGAGCGGGAGGGCGAGGAATGAGCAGTTCTTC,CASSPQSGRARNEQFF
TRBD2,TRBV9,.,TRBJ2-2,TGTGCCAGCAGCGTGAGAGCGGGGGGGCCTACCGGGGAGCTGTTTTTT,CASSVRAGGPTGELFF
TRBD1,TRBV2,.,TRBJ1-1,TGTGCCAGCAGTCAAACGGGACAGCTGAACACTGAAGCTTTCTTT,CASSQTGQLNTEAFF
.,TRBV19,.,TRBJ2-3,TGTGCCAGCCGGGAGAGCACAGATACGCAGTATTTT,CASRESTDTQYF
TRBD1,TRBV6-5,.,TRBJ1-3,TGTGCCAGCAGTTACGCAGGGGGCCAGCCTGGAAACACCATATATTTT,CASSYAGGQPGNTIYF
.,TRBV7-2,.,TRBJ2-1,TGTGCCAGCAGCCAGAGGGGGGGTGAGCAGTTCTTC,CASSQRGGEQFF
TRBD2,TRBV11-2,.,TRBJ2-5,TGTGCCAGCAGCTTAGGTGCCGGTGGAGCGGGAGGCCAAGAGACCCAGTACTTC,CASSLGAGGAGGQETQYF
.,TRBV7-6,.,TRBJ1-6,TGTGCCAGCAGCTTAGAACAGGGCAGGCGAGGTTCACCCCTCCACTTT,CASSLEQGRRGSPLHF
.,TRBV30,.,TRBJ1-1,TGTGCCTGGAGTGTAGAACGGGAGGCTTTCTTT,CAWSVEREAFF
.,TRBV7-2,.,TRBJ1-2,TGTGCCAGCAGCTTATATGGGGCGCGCTATGGCTACACCTTC,CASSLYGARYGYTF
.,TRBV29-1,.,TRBJ2-7,TGCAGCGTTCGCGGTCGGGTCTCCTACGAGCAGTACTTC,CSVRGRVSYEQYF
.,TRBV19,.,TRBJ2-5,TGTGCCAGTAGTATAGGGTTGCGAGGGCAAGAGACCCAGTACTTC,CASSIGLRGQETQYF
.,TRBV5-8,.,TRBJ2-1,TGTGCCAGCAGCCGGGGGGCTAGCGGAGTTAGTATCGATGAGCAGTTCTTC,CASSRGASGVSIDEQFF